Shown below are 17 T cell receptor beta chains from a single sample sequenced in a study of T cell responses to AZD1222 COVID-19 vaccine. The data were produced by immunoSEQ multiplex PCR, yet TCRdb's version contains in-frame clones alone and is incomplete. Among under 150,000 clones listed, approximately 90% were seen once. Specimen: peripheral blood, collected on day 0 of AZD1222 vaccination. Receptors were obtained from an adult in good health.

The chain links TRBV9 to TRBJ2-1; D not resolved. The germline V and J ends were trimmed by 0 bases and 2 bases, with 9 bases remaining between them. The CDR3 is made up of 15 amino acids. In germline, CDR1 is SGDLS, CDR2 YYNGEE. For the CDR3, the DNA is TGTGCCAGCAGCGTAGACGGGCCCGCCTACAATGAGCAGTTCTTC. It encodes CASSVDGPAYNEQFF.

As DNA, the CDR3 is TGTGCCAGTAGCGCACAGGGAGGCAATCAGCCCCAGCATTTT. It translates to CASSAQGGNQPQHF. The chain is built from TRBV19 and TRBJ1-5, with D maybe TRBD1 (6 bases). Deletions cut 6 bases from V and 2 bases from J, with 11 bases between. CDR3 length equals 14 residues. Germline CDR1 LNHDA, CDR2 SQIVND (reference sequence).

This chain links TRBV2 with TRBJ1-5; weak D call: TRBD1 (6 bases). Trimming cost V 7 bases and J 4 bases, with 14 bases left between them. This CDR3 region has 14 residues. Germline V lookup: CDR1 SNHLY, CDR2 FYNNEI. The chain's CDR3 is CASTTGTPNQPQHF. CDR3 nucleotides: TGTGCCAGCACCACCGGGACACCAAATCAGCCCCAGCATTTT.

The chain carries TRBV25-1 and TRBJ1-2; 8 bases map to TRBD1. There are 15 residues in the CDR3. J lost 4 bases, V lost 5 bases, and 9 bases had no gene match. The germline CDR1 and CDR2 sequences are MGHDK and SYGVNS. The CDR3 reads CASSKRQGSVYGYTF. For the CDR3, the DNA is TGTGCCAGCAGTAAAAGACAGGGGTCAGTCTATGGCTACACCTTC.

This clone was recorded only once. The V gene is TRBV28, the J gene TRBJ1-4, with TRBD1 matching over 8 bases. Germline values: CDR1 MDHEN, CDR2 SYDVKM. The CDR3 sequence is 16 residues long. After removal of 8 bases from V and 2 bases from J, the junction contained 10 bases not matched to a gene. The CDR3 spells CASAGDRGSTNEKLFF. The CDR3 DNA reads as TGTGCCAGCGCTGGCGACAGGGGTTCCACTAATGAAAAACTGTTTTTT.

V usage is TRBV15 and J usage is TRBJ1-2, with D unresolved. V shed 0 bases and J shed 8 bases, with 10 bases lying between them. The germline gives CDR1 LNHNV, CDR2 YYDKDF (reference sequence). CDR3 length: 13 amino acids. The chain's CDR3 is CATSRDIKSGYTF. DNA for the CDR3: TGTGCCACCAGCAGAGACATCAAATCAGGCTACACCTTC.

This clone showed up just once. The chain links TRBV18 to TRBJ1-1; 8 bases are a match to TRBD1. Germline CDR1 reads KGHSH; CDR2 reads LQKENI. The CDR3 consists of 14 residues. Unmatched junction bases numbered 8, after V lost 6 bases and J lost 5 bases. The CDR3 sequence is CASSRETGGTEAFF. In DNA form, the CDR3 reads TGTGCCAGCTCTCGAGAAACAGGGGGAACTGAAGCTTTCTTT.

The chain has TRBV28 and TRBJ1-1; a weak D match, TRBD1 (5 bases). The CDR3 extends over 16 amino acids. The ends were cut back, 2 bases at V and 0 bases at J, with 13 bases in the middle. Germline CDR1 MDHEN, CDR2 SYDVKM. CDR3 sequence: CASSLDPGGVNTEAFF. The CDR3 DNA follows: TGTGCCAGCAGTTTAGATCCGGGGGGGGTGAACACTGAAGCTTTCTTT.

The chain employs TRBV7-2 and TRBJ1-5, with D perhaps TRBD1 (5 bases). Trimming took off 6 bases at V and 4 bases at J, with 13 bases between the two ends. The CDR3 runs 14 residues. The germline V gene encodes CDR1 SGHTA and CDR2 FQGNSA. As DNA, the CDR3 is TGTGCCAGCAGAGCAGGGACGGCAAATCAGCCCCAGCATTTT. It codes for CASRAGTANQPQHF.

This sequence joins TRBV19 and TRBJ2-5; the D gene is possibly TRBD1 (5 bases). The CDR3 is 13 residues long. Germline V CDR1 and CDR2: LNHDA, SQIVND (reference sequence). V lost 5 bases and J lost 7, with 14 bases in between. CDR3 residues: CASSLDRARTQYF. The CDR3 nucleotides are TGTGCCAGTAGTCTTGACAGAGCGAGGACCCAGTACTTC. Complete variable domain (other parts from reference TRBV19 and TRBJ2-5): DGGITQSPKYLFRKEGQNVTLSCEQNLNHDAMYWYRQDPGQGLRLIYYSQIVNDFQKGDIAEGYSVSREKKESFPLTVTSAQKNPTAFYLCASSLDRARTQYFGPGTRLLVL.

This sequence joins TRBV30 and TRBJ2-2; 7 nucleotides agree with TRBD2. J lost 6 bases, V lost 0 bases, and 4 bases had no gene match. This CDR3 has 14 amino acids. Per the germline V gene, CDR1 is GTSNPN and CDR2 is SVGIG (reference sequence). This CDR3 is CAWSVSGLAGELFF. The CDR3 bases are TGTGCCTGGAGTGTATCTGGACTAGCCGGGGAGCTGTTTTTT.

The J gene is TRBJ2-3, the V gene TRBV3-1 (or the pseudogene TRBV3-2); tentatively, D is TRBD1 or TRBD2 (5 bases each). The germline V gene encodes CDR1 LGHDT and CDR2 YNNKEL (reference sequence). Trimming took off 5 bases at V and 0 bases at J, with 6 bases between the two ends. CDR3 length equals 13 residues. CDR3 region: CASSWDSTDTQYF. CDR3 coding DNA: TGTGCCAGCAGCTGGGACAGCACAGATACGCAGTATTTT.

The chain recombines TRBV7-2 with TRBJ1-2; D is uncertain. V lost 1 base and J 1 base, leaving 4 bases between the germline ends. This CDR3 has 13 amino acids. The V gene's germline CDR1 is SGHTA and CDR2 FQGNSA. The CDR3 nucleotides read TGTGCCAGCAGCTTAGGGGGTAACTATGGCTACACCTTC. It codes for CASSLGGNYGYTF.

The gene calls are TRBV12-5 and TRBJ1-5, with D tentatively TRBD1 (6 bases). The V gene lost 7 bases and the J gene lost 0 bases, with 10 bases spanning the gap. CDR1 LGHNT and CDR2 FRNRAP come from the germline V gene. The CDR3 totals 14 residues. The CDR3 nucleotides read TGTGCTAGTGTTCCGGACAGTAGCAATCAGCCCCAGCATTTT. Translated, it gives CASVPDSSNQPQHF.

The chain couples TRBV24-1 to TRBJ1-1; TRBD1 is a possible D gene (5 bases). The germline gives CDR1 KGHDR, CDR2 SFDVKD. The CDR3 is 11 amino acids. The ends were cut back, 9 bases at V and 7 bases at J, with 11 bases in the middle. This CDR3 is CATRRGDEAFF. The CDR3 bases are TGTGCCACCCGGCGGGGGGATGAAGCTTTCTTT.

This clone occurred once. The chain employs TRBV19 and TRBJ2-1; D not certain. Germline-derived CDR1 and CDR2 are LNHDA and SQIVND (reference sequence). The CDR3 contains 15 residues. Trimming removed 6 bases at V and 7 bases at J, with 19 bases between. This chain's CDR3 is CASSEGPGHSNEQFF. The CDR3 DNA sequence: TGTGCCAGTAGCGAAGGCCCCGGCCATTCTAATGAGCAGTTCTTC.

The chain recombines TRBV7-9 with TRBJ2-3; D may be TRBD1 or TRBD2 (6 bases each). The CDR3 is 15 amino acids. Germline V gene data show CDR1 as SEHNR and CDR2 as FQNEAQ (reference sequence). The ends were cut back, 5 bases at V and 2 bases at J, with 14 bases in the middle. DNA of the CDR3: TGTGCCAGCAGCCCGCGGGACAACCCCACAGATACGCAGTATTTT. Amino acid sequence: CASSPRDNPTDTQYF.